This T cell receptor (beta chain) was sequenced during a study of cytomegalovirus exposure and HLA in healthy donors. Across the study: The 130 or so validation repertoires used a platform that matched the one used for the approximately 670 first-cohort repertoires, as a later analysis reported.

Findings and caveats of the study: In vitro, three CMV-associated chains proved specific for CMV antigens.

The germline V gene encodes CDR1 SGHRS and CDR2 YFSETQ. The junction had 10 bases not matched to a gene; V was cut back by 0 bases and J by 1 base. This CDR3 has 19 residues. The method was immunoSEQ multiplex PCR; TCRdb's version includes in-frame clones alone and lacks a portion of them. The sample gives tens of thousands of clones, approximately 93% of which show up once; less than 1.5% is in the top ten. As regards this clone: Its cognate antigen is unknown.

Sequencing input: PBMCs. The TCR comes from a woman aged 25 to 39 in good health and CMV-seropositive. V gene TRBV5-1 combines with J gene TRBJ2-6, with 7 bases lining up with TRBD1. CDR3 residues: CASSLALGQADSGANVLTF. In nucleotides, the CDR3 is TGCGCCAGCAGCTTGGCATTAGGACAGGCAGATTCTGGGGCCAACGTCCTGACTTTC.